The 8 T cell receptor beta chains in this list originate from one sample, sequenced in a study of CD8+ T cells in alopecia areata. Reverse transcribed after extraction, RNA yielded cDNA as the sequencing template. Libraries were prepared by immunoSEQ multiplex PCR; TCRdb keeps only in-frame clonotypes and omits some of them. The sample shows hundreds of thousands of clones, roughly 69% of them seen only once. This sample comprised CD4+ T cells sorted from blood, obtained at week 0. These receptors came from a human donor with alopecia areata.

The rearrangement uses TRBV11-3 and TRBJ2-7; 9 nucleotides line up with TRBD1. V gave up 5 bases and J gave up 5 bases; unmatched junction bases: 7. This CDR3 is built from 14 residues. From germline, CDR1 is SGHNT and CDR2 YENEEA. The CDR3 sequence: CASSPGQGSDEQYF. CDR3 coding DNA: TGTGCCAGCAGCCCAGGACAGGGGAGTGACGAGCAGTACTTC.

The chain links TRBV4-3 to TRBJ1-2, with D perhaps TRBD1 (5 bases). The V end lost 0 bases, the J end lost 2 bases, and 10 bases lay between the germline ends. Germline V lookup: CDR1 LGHNA, CDR2 YSLEER. The length of the CDR3 is 15 residues. The CDR3 region is CASSQEQAINYGYTF. The CDR3 DNA follows: TGCGCCAGCAGCCAAGAACAGGCGATAAACTATGGCTACACCTTC.

V and J are TRBV30 and TRBJ2-3, with D perhaps TRBD1 or TRBD2 (5 bases each). CDR1 and CDR2 from the germline V gene are GTSNPN and SVGIG (reference sequence). The CDR3 runs 13 residues. Trimming shortened V by 4 bases and J by 1 base, and 9 bases separated the two germline ends. This chain's CDR3 is CAWTEGRTDTQYF. CDR3 nucleotide sequence: TGTGCCTGGACTGAGGGGCGCACAGATACGCAGTATTTT.

The chain couples TRBV7-9 to TRBJ2-3, with 7 positions matching TRBD2. The CDR3 sequence is 14 residues long. Losses at the gene ends were 5 bases for V and 2 bases for J; bases not matched to a gene: 4. The germline CDR1 and CDR2 sequences are SEHNR and FQNEAQ (reference sequence). In DNA form, the CDR3 reads TGTGCCAGCAGCCTACGGGGGGTCACAGATACGCAGTATTTT. Its translation: CASSLRGVTDTQYF.

This chain links TRBV29-1 with TRBJ1-2; D unresolved. The V gene's germline CDR1 is SQVTM and CDR2 ANQGSEA. The CDR3 is made up of 11 amino acids. V was trimmed by 8 bases and J by 6 bases, leaving 13 bases between them. The CDR3: CSQLSGDGYTF. CDR3 bases: TGCAGCCAGCTGTCCGGGGATGGCTACACCTTC.

This clone has a handful of counts. This sequence joins TRBV15 and TRBJ1-4; the D gene is possibly TRBD1 (6 bases). The CDR3 loop spans 15 amino acids. Trimming removed 0 bases from V and 6 bases from J, with 11 bases in between. Germline V gene lookup returns CDR1 LNHNV and CDR2 YYDKDF (reference sequence). CDR3 sequence: CATSRDQDSYEKLFF. The CDR3, as DNA: TGTGCCACCAGCAGAGATCAGGACAGCTATGAAAAACTGTTTTTT.

This clone was observed a few times. The chain combines TRBV5-1 with TRBJ1-1, with no clear D. Germline CDR1 and CDR2: SGHRS and YFSETQ. CDR3 length equals 13 residues. V gave up 5 bases and J gave up 0 bases, with 8 bases separating them. DNA of the CDR3: TGCGCCAGCAGTTCCGTAATGAACACTGAAGCTTTCTTT. Its protein is CASSSVMNTEAFF.

This chain uses TRBV11-2 with TRBJ2-3; D remains unclear. Germline V gives CDR1 SGHAT, CDR2 FQNNGV. The CDR3 loop spans 14 amino acids. V was pared by 5 bases and J by 1 base, with 10 bases between. The CDR3 DNA reads TGTGCCAGCAGCCCGAGACTCGGCACAGATACGCAGTATTTT. As protein: CASSPRLGTDTQYF. The whole variable domain, remainder taken from reference TRBV11-2 and TRBJ2-3, is EAGVAQSPRYKIIEKRQSVAFWCNPISGHATLYWYQQILGQGPKLLIQFQNNGVVDDSQLPKDRFSAERLKGVDSTLKIQPAKLEDSAVYLCASSPRLGTDTQYFGPGTRLTVL.